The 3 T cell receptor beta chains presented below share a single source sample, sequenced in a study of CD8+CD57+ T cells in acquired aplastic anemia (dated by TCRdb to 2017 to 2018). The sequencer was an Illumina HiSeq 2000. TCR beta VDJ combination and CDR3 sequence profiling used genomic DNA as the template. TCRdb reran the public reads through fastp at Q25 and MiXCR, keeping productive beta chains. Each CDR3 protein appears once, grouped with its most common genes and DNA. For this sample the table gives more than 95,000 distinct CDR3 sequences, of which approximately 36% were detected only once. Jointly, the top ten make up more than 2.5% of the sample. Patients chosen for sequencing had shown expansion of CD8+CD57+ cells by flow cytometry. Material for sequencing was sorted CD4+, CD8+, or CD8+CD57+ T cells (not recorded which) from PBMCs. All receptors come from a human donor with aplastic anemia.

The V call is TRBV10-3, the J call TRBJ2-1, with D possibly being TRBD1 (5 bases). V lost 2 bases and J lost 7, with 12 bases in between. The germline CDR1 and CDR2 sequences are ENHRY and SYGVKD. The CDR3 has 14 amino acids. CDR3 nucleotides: TGTGCCATCAGTGAGACGCTCCAGGGAAATGAGCAGTTCTTC. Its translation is CAISETLQGNEQFF.

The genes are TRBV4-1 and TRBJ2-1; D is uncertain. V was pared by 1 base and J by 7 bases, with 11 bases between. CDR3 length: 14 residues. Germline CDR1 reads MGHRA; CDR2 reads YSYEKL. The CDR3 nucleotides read TGCGCCAGCAGCCAAGGGATCCTGAGGAATGAGCAGTTCTTC. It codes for CASSQGILRNEQFF.

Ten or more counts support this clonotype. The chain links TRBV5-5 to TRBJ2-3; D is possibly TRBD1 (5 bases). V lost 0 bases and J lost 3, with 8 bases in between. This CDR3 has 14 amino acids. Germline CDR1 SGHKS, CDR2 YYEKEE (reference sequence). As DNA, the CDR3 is TGTGCCAGCAGCTTGGATCAGGGAACAGATACGCAGTATTTT. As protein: CASSLDQGTDTQYF.